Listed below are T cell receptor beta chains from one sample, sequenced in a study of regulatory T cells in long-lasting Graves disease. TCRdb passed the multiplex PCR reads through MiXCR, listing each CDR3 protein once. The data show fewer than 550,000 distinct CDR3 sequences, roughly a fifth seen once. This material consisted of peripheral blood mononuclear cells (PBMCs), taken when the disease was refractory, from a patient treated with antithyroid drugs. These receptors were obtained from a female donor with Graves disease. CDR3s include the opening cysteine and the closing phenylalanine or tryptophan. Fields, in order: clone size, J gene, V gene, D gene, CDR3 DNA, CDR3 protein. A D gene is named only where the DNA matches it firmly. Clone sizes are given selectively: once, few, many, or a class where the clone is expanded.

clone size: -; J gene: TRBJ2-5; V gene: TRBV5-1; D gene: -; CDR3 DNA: TGCGCCAGCAGCTCTTCCGACAGATACCAAGAGACCCAGTACTTC; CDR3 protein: CASSSSDRYQETQYF
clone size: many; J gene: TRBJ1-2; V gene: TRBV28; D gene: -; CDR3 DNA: TGTGCCGTCGGGGCACCCACTGAGAATGGCTACACCTTC; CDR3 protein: CAVGAPTENGYTF
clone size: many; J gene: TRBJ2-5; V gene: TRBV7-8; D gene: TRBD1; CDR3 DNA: TGTGCCAGCAGCTCCCGGGACAGGGTGTCCCAGTACTTC; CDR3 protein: CASSSRDRVSQYF
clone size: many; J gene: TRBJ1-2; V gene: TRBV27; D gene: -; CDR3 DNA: TGTGCCAGCAGTGCCCTACCGGGACCGCCAATCCAAGGCTACACCTTC; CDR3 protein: CASSALPGPPIQGYTF
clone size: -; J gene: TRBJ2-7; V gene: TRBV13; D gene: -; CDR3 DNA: TGTGCCAGCAGCGTCCTCGGCGGAGGAACCTCCTACGAGCAGTACTTC; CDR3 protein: CASSVLGGGTSYEQYF
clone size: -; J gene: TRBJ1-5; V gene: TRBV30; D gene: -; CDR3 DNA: TGTGCCTGGAGTAGGTCAGAAAATCAGCCCCAGCATTTT; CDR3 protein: CAWSRSENQPQHF
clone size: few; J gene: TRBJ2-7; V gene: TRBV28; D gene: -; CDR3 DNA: TGTGCCAGCAGTGAACAGGGTTTGGACGAGCAGTACTTC; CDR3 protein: CASSEQGLDEQYF
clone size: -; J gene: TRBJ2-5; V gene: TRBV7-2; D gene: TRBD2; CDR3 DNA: TGTGCCAGCAGCTGGGGACTAGCGGGTTCGGAGACCCAGTACTTC; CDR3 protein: CASSWGLAGSETQYF
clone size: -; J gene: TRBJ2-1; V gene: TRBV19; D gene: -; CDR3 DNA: TGTGCCACCGCATGGGACAATGAGCAGTTCTTC; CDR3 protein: CATAWDNEQFF
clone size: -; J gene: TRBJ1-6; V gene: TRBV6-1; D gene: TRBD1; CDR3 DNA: TGTGCCAGCAGCTGGGGACAGGGGGGTTCACCCCTCCACTTT; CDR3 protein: CASSWGQGGSPLHF
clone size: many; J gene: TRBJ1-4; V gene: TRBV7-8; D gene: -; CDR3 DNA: TGTGCCAGCCGGTTGGGTAGCGGAAATGAAAAACTGTTTTTT; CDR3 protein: CASRLGSGNEKLFF
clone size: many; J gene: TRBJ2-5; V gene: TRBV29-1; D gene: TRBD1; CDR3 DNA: TGCAGCGTACTGGACAGGAACCAAGAGACCCAGTACTTC; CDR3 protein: CSVLDRNQETQYF
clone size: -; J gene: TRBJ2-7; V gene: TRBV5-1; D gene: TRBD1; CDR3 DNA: TGCGCCAGCAGCGCCGGACAGGGGATCGAGCAGTACTTC; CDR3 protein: CASSAGQGIEQYF
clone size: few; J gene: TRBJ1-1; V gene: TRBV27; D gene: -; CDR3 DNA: TGTGCCAGCAGTTTCGGTACGGGTCTCTCTGAAGCTTTCTTT; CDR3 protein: CASSFGTGLSEAFF
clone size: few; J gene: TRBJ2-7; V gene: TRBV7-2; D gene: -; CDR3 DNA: TGTGCCAGCAGCAAAAACACAGGTAGCTACGAGCAGTACTTC; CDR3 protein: CASSKNTGSYEQYF
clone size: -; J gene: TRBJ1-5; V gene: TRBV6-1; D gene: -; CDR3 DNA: TGTGCCAGCAGATCAGACAGTATGAATTGGAATCAGCCCCAGCATTTT; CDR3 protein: CASRSDSMNWNQPQHF
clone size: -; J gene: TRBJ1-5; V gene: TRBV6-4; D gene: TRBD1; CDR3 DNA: TGTGCCAGCAACACGAGGGGGCTAGGAAGCAATCAGCCCCAGCATTTT; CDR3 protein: CASNTRGLGSNQPQHF
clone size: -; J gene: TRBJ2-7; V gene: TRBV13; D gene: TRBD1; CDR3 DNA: TGTGCCAGCAGCACCAGGACAGGGGCGACCTACGAGCAGTACTTC; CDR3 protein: CASSTRTGATYEQYF
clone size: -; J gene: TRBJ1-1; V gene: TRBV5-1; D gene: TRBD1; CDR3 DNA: TGCGCCAGCAGGTCAAATCCAGGGGGAAGTACTGAAGCTTTCTTT; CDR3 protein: CASRSNPGGSTEAFF
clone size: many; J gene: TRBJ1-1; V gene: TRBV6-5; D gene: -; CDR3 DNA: TGTGCCAGCAGTTTTACAGCTGAAGCTTTCTTT; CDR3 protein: CASSFTAEAFF
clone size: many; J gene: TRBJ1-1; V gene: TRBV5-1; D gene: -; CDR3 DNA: TGTGCCAGCAGCCGAGCGGGGAACACTGAAGCTTTCTTT; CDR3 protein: CASSRAGNTEAFF
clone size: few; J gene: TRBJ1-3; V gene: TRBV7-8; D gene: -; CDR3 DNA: TGTGCCAGCAGCCCTGGGCCCCTGGGCTCTGGAAACACCATATATTTT; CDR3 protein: CASSPGPLGSGNTIYF
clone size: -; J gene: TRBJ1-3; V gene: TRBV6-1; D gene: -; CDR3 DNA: TGTGCCAGCGGCAGGGTGCCCCCGAGCTCTGGAAACACCATATATTTT; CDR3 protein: CASGRVPPSSGNTIYF
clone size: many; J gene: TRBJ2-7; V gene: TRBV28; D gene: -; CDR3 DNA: TGTGCCAGCAGACCCGACGGATCCACCGAGCAGTACTTC; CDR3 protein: CASRPDGSTEQYF
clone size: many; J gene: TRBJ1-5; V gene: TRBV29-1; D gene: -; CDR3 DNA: TGCAGCATCATAATCAGGGTTGGTCAGCCCCAGCATTTT; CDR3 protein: CSIIIRVGQPQHF
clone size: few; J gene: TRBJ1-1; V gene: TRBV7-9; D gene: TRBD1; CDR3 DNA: TGTGCCAGCAGCTGGGGACAGACTGAAGCTTTCTTT; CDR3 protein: CASSWGQTEAFF
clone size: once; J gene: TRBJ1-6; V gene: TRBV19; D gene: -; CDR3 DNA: TGTGCCAGTAGTATCAGCGCAGACGCTTCACCCCTCCACTTT; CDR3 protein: CASSISADASPLHF
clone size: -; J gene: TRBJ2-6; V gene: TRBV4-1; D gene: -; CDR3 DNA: TGCGCCAGCAGCCTCCCTGGGGGGACAGGCCTGTGGGGGGGGACCAACGTCCTGACTTTC; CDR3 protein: CASSLPGGTGLWGGTNVLTF
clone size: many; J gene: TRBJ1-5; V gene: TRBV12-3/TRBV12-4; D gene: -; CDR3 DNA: TGTGCCAGCAGCTCATGGCGGGGGGAGGGTCATCAGCCCCAGCATTTT; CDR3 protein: CASSSWRGEGHQPQHF
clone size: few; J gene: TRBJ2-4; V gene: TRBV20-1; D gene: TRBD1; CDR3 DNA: TGCAGTGCTTCCCGGGACAGGACAATAGCCAAAAACATTCAGTACTTC; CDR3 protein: CSASRDRTIAKNIQYF
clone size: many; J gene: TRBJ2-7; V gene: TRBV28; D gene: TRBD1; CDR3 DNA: TGTGCCACCCGGATTCCGGGACAGACCTACGAGCAGTACTTC; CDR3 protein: CATRIPGQTYEQYF
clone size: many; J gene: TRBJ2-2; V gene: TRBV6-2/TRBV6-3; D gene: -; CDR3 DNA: TGTGCCGGATCCACGGACTTTTCTGCGGGGTTGCTACCCGGGGAGCTGTTTTTT; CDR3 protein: CAGSTDFSAGLLPGELFF
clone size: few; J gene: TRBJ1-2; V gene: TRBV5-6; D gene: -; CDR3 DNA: TGTGCCAGCAGCTTTGGTCCATTAGATGGCTACACCTTC; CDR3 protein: CASSFGPLDGYTF
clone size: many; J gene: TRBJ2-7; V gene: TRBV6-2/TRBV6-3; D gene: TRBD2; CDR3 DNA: TGTGCCAGCAGTTTGCGGACTAGCGGGGCCTACGAGCAGTACTTC; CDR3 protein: CASSLRTSGAYEQYF
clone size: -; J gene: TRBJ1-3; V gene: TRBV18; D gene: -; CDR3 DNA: TGTGCCAGCTCACCACGGTGGGGCTCTGGAAACACCATATATTTT; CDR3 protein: CASSPRWGSGNTIYF
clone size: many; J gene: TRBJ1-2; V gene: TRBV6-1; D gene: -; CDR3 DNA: TGTGCCAGCAGCCCTGACGATAGCAGTCCTTATGGCTACACCTTC; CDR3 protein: CASSPDDSSPYGYTF
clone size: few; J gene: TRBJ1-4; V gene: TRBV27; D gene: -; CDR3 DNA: TGTGCCAGCAGTCCCCGTAGGGGAGACAATGAAAAACTGTTTTTT; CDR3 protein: CASSPRRGDNEKLFF
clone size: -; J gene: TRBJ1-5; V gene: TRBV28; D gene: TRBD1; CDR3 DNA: TGTGCCAGCAGCCTAGCCCGGGACAGGGGCAATCAGCCCCAGCATTTT; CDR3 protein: CASSLARDRGNQPQHF
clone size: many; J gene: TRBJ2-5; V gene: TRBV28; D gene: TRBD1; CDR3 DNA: TGTGCCAGCAGTCCGGGGACAGTTCACGAGACCCAGTACTTC; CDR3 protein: CASSPGTVHETQYF
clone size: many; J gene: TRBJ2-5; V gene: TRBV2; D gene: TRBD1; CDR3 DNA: TGTGCCAGCAGTTCGGGACAGGGGTTCGGAGAGACCCAGTACTTC; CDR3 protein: CASSSGQGFGETQYF
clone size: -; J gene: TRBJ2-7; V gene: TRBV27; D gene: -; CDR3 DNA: TGTGCCAGCAGTCCCTCTTTCGTCTACGAGCAGTACTTC; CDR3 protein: CASSPSFVYEQYF
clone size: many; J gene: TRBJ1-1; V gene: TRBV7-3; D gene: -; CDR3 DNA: TGTGCCAGCAGCTTAAACCCCAGGGTTGCTGAAGCTTTCTTT; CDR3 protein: CASSLNPRVAEAFF
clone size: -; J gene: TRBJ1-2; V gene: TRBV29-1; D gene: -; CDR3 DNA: TGCAGCGCCGACGATAGGTCCTATGGCTACACCTTC; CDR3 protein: CSADDRSYGYTF
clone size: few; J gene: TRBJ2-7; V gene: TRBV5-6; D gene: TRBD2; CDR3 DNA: TGTGCCAGCAGCTTTGGACTAGCGGGCAGCTCCTACGAGCAGTACTTC; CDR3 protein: CASSFGLAGSSYEQYF
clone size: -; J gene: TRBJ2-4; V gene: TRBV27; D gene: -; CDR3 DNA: TGTGCCAGCAGTACCACCCGGACAGCCAAAACCATTCAGTACTTC; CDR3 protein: CASSTTRTAKTIQYF
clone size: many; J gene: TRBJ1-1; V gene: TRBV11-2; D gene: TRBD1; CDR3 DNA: TGTGCCAGCAGCCGGGACAGGAGAACTGAAGCTTTCTTT; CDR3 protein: CASSRDRRTEAFF
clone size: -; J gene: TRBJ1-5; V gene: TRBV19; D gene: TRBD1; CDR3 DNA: TGTGCCAGTAGTCCCCGGGACAGGGACAATCAGCCCCAGCATTTT; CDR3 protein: CASSPRDRDNQPQHF
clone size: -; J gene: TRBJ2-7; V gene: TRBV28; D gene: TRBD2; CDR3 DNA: TGTGCCAGCAGTTCCCTGACTAGCGGCTCTACTCTCTCCTACGAGCAGTACTTC; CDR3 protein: CASSSLTSGSTLSYEQYF
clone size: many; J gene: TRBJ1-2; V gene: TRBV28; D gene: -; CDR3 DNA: TGTGCCAGCAGCTTCGGGCAGTCTAACTATGGCTACACCTTC; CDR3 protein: CASSFGQSNYGYTF